This record looks at one T cell receptor (beta chain) sequence and its context. Antigen specificity is unknown. This sample was included in a study of graft-versus-host responses after intestinal transplantation. Study-level background: Recipients had transplants, and these were multivisceral, liver-intestinal, or isolated intestinal. The study gave all recipients anti-thymocyte globulin induction, then tacrolimus and steroids for three to four years. Findings of the study overall: Early after transplant, HvG clones declined as circulating GvH clones peaked. GvH clones detected in recipient marrow included some appearing first in ileum or blood.

Profiling relied on immunoSEQ multiplex PCR, and the TCRdb table lists in-frame clones only, not all of them. Among fewer than 120,000 clones, 85% to 95% were seen once, and the ten largest hold around 0.55%. The length of the CDR3 is 13 residues. V lost 0 bases and J 3 bases, leaving 8 bases between the germline ends. Germline V gene lookup returns CDR1 SQVTM and CDR2 ANQGSEA. This sequence was found in a human donor who received an intestinal transplant. The chain is built from TRBV29-1 and TRBJ1-1; tentative D call: TRBD1 (6 bases). Sequenced here: unstimulated CD8+ T cells sorted from spleen or lymph node cells, sampled before intestinal transplant. CDR3 in amino acids: CSVEDTGHTEAFF. The DNA for the CDR3 is TGCAGCGTTGAAGATACAGGGCACACTGAAGCTTTCTTT.